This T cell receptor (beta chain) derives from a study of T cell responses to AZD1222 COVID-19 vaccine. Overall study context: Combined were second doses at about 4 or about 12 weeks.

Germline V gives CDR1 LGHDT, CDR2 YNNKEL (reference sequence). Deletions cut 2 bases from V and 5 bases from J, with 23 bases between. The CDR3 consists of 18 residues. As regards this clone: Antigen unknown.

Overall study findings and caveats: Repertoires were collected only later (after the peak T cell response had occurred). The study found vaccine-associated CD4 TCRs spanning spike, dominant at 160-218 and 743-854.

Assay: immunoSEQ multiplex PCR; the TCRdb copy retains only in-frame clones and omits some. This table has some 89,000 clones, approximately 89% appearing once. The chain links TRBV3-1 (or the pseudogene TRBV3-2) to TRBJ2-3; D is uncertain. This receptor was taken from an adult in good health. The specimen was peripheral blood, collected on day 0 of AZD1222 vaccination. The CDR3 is CASSQPSDTRPLRDTQYF. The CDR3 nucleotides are TGTGCCAGCAGCCAACCGTCTGACACTCGACCCCTACGAGATACGCAGTATTTT.